These 28 T cell receptor beta chains originate from one sample sequenced in a study of blood T cell repertoires in COVID-19 (dated by TCRdb to 2018 to 2020). The method was the immunoSEQ multiplex PCR assay. TCRdb obtained this table from immuneACCESS and retained in-frame rearrangements with V and J assigned. These tables miss some clones; where compared with another copy, unresolved V genes account for less than half of the shortfall, and the remainder is unexplained. This sample comprises 350,000 or so clones, around 87% of them detected only once. The ten top clones hold about 10% of the sample. Specimen: peripheral blood. Every receptor here comes from a woman in her twenties or thirties with COVID-19, enrolled during active disease.

The J gene is TRBJ2-1, the V gene TRBV28, with 7 nucleotides matching TRBD2. Germline V lookup: CDR1 MDHEN, CDR2 SYDVKM. Germline trimming cut 8 bases from V and 4 bases from J; bases unmatched to any gene: 5. CDR3 size: 13 residues. The CDR3 region has the DNA TGTGCCAGCCGGGGGGTAGCTTACAATGAGCAGTTCTTC. This sequence encodes CASRGVAYNEQFF.

The chain employs TRBV19 and TRBJ2-2; TRBD1 is a possible D gene (6 bases). Germline V gives CDR1 LNHDA, CDR2 SQIVND (reference sequence). Trimming took off 5 bases at V and 2 bases at J, with 15 bases between the two ends. This CDR3 spans 16 amino acids. CDR3 sequence reads: CASSPPGTRNTGELFF. The CDR3 DNA reads TGTGCCAGTAGTCCCCCCGGGACAAGAAACACCGGGGAGCTGTTTTTT.

This clone was observed a handful of times. V usage is TRBV28 and J usage is TRBJ2-7, with no clear D. Germline CDR1 reads MDHEN; CDR2 reads SYDVKM. CDR3 size: 12 residues. Trimming left V 2 bases short and J 2 bases short, with 4 bases between. CDR3 protein: CASSLEAYEQYF. DNA for the CDR3: TGTGCCAGCAGTTTAGAGGCCTACGAGCAGTACTTC.

The genes are TRBV30 and TRBJ1-1; 9 bases match TRBD1. Germline lookup yields CDR1 GTSNPN and CDR2 SVGIG (reference sequence). V dropped 0 bases and J dropped 4; count of bases not matched to a gene: 12. The CDR3 contains 17 residues. DNA for the CDR3: TGTGCCTGGAGTGTAGGCCACAGGGGGCGGGCGGGCACTGAAGCTTTCTTT. Protein product: CAWSVGHRGRAGTEAFF.

The chain uses TRBV7-8 and TRBJ1-1; no firm D call. The CDR3 length is 13 residues. Germline assignment: CDR1 SGHVS and CDR2 FQNEAQ. With 1 base removed from V and 10 bases from J, the gap between germline ends came to 13 bases. The CDR3 here is CASSLGGGLGAFF. The CDR3 DNA reads as TGTGCCAGCAGCTTAGGAGGTGGGTTAGGAGCTTTCTTT.

This clone occurred a few times. The CDR3 is CASSEGSAAAGEAFF. The CDR3, as DNA: TGTGCCAGCAGTGAGGGGTCCGCGGCGGCGGGTGAAGCTTTCTTT. J is TRBJ1-1 and V is TRBV6-1; D is undetermined. V lost 3 bases and J lost 7, with 18 bases in between. This CDR3 region has 15 residues. Looked up from germline, CDR1 is MNHNS and CDR2 is SASEGT.

The chain joins TRBV28 to TRBJ2-7; TRBD2 agrees at 10 bases. The germline V gene has CDR1 MDHEN and CDR2 SYDVKM. This CDR3 region has 16 residues. V dropped 6 bases and J dropped 1; count of bases not matched to a gene: 9. CDR3 loop: CASSLGPGLASYEQYF. The CDR3 DNA reads TGTGCCAGCAGCCTCGGACCGGGACTAGCGTCCTACGAGCAGTACTTC.

The chain recombines TRBV19 with TRBJ1-5; 9 nucleotides align to TRBD1. Trimming cost V 8 bases and J 6 bases; bases outside gene matches: 8. CDR1 is LNHDA and CDR2 is SQIVND in the germline V gene (reference sequence). The CDR3 has 14 residues. CDR3 in DNA: TGTGCCAGTGACTACAGGGGGCGAACTCAGCCCCAGCATTTT. It is translated as CASDYRGRTQPQHF.

This clone appeared a single time. The V call is TRBV3-1 (or the pseudogene TRBV3-2), the J call TRBJ1-2; D remains unclear. From germline, CDR1 is LGHDT and CDR2 YNNKEL (reference sequence). The CDR3 length is 14 residues. V was trimmed by 0 bases and J by 8 bases, leaving 13 bases between them. CDR3 sequence: CASSQENGLQGYTF. The CDR3 DNA is TGTGCCAGCAGCCAAGAGAATGGACTGCAGGGCTACACCTTC.

The rearrangement joins TRBV5-4 to TRBJ2-5; D call uncertain. CDR3 length: 13 amino acids. Germline values: CDR1 SGHNT, CDR2 YYREEE (reference sequence). The V gene lost 5 bases and the J gene lost 1 base, with 9 bases spanning the gap. CDR3 nucleotide sequence: TGTGCCAGCAGAGATTTGGCCCAAGAGACCCAGTACTTC. Translated: CASRDLAQETQYF.

The CDR3 region has the DNA TGTGCCAGCAGCGGCCAAGGAGGGCTTAGCTCTGGAAACACCATATATTTT. It is translated as CASSGQGGLSSGNTIYF. The chain employs TRBV7-8 and TRBJ1-3; no definite D call. Trimming shortened V by 5 bases and J by 0 bases, and 17 bases separated the two germline ends. The CDR3 contains 17 residues. Germline CDR1 reads SGHVS; CDR2 reads FQNEAQ.

The V gene is TRBV6-5, the J gene TRBJ1-6, with D hard to call. The V gene's germline CDR1 is MNHEY and CDR2 SVGAGI. The V end lost 6 bases, the J end lost 6 bases, and 12 bases lay between the germline ends. The CDR3 is 14 amino acids. This chain's CDR3 is CASRLSGFNSPLHF. CDR3 in DNA: TGTGCCAGCAGGTTGTCGGGGTTTAATTCACCCCTCCACTTT.

The chain recombines TRBV3-1 (or the pseudogene TRBV3-2) with TRBJ1-2; no clear D. V was cut by 4 bases and J by 8 bases, with 11 bases left in between. Germline CDR1 LGHDT, CDR2 YNNKEL (reference sequence). The CDR3 sequence is 12 residues long. The CDR3 region has the DNA TGTGCCAGCAGCCCGGGAGGGATGGGCTACACCTTC. Amino acid sequence: CASSPGGMGYTF.

The V call is TRBV19, the J call TRBJ2-4, with a weak D call TRBD2 (5 bases). The CDR3 totals 11 residues. Germline V gene sequence: CDR1 LNHDA, CDR2 SQIVND (reference sequence). V gave up 10 bases and J gave up 15 bases, with 19 bases separating them. The CDR3: CATLRAGLLYF. Here the CDR3 DNA reads TGTGCCACCCTGAGGGCGGGCCTGCTGTACTTC.

This clone turned up a few times. This chain links TRBV27 with TRBJ2-7; TRBD1 might be the D (5 bases). Trimming cost V 3 bases and J 6 bases, with 6 bases left between them. This CDR3 has 11 amino acids. Per germline, CDR1 MNHEY and CDR2 SMNVEV (reference sequence). The CDR3, as DNA: TGTGCCAGCAGTTTTGGGGCCGAGCAGTACTTC. Translated, it gives CASSFGAEQYF.

Remarks on this clone: Additional DNA sequences in this sample encode the identical CDR3. This chain uses TRBV3-1 (or the pseudogene TRBV3-2) with TRBJ2-3; 11 bases match TRBD2. J lost 3 bases, V lost 4 bases, and 3 bases had no gene match. The CDR3 spans 15 residues. Looked up from germline, CDR1 is LGHDT and CDR2 is YNNKEL (reference sequence). The CDR3 nucleotides read TGTGCCAGCAGCCCCGGGACTAGCGGAACAGATACGCAGTATTTT. As protein: CASSPGTSGTDTQYF.

The chain links TRBV10-3 to TRBJ1-2; a possible D gene is TRBD1 (6 bases). The CDR3 spans 14 residues. Trimming stripped 3 bases from V and 1 base from J, with 9 bases between. Per the germline V gene, CDR1 is ENHRY and CDR2 is SYGVKD. The CDR3 reads CAISEKQGNYGYTF. The CDR3 region has the DNA TGTGCCATCAGTGAAAAACAGGGTAACTATGGCTACACCTTC.

The chain joins TRBV4-3 to TRBJ2-5; TRBD2 matches 8 bases. In germline, CDR1 is LGHNA, CDR2 YSLEER. The J segment lost 4 bases and the V segment lost 1 base, leaving 8 bases of the junction unmatched. The CDR3 covers 16 residues. Here the CDR3 DNA reads TGCGCCAGCAGCCAAGGGACGGGAGGGAAGGGAGAGACCCAGTACTTC. It translates to CASSQGTGGKGETQYF.

There are a few counts of this clone. The same CDR3 also results from other DNA sequences found in this sample. The rearrangement joins TRBV6-5 to TRBJ1-1; D is perhaps TRBD1 (5 bases). The ends were cut back, 6 bases at V and 1 base at J, with 9 bases in the middle. Germline CDR1 and CDR2: MNHEY and SVGAGI. The CDR3 has 13 amino acids. The DNA of the CDR3 is TGTGCCAGCAGCCAGGGAGGGAACACTGAAGCTTTCTTT. Translated, it gives CASSQGGNTEAFF.

This chain links TRBV19 with TRBJ2-3; 7 nucleotides match TRBD1. Germline V gene data show CDR1 as LNHDA and CDR2 as SQIVND (reference sequence). The CDR3 runs 13 residues. With 6 bases clipped from V and 4 bases from J, the junction kept 4 bases outside the gene matches. CDR3 sequence reads: CASRDRVPDTQYF. In DNA, the CDR3 is TGTGCCAGTAGAGACAGGGTCCCAGATACGCAGTATTTT.

Concerning this clone itself: Other DNA sequences in the sample encode the same CDR3. The chain uses TRBV7-9 and TRBJ2-7; no firm D call. The germline CDR1 and CDR2 sequences are SEHNR and FQNEAQ (reference sequence). Trimming shortened V by 1 base and J by 1 base, and 8 bases separated the two germline ends. The CDR3 totals 14 residues. Written as DNA, the CDR3 is TGTGCCAGCAGCTTAGGGGCTCCATCCTACGAGCAGTACTTC. Its protein is CASSLGAPSYEQYF.

The chain combines TRBV4-1 with TRBJ2-3; D call uncertain. The germline V and J ends were trimmed by 0 bases and 0 bases, with 10 bases remaining between them. Germline V gene lookup returns CDR1 MGHRA and CDR2 YSYEKL. The CDR3 sequence is 16 residues long. The CDR3, as DNA: TGCGCCAGCAGCCAAGAACCACACCTTAGCACAGATACGCAGTATTTT. It codes for CASSQEPHLSTDTQYF.

V and J are TRBV27 and TRBJ1-2, with a possible D match to TRBD1 (5 bases). The germline V gene encodes CDR1 MNHEY and CDR2 SMNVEV (reference sequence). There are 16 residues in the CDR3. Trimming took off 5 bases at V and 2 bases at J, with 18 bases between the two ends. CDR3 loop: CASSTNSRVDNYGYTF. The CDR3 bases are TGTGCCAGCAGTACCAACTCCAGGGTTGACAACTATGGCTACACCTTC.

The V call is TRBV7-2, the J call TRBJ1-6; no clear D. V was cut by 7 bases and J by 4 bases, with 11 bases left in between. Germline values: CDR1 SGHTA, CDR2 FQGNSA. The CDR3 is 14 amino acids. This CDR3 reads CASTPGSYNSPLHF. The CDR3 DNA reads as TGTGCCAGCACCCCCGGGAGTTATAATTCACCCCTCCACTTT.

The chain carries TRBV5-1 and TRBJ1-1; no clear D. Germline V gives CDR1 SGHRS, CDR2 YFSETQ. The V end was cut by 4 bases, the J end by 4 bases, with 17 bases between. This CDR3 has 15 residues. The CDR3 protein is CASSRKDGGSTEAFF. In DNA form, the CDR3 reads TGCGCCAGCAGCCGCAAGGACGGTGGGAGCACTGAAGCTTTCTTT.

The chain links TRBV27 to TRBJ2-3; D remains ambiguous. This CDR3 has 14 residues. Trimming pared 0 bases from V and 8 bases from J, leaving 12 bases between. Germline loops: CDR1 MNHEY, CDR2 SMNVEV (reference sequence). CDR3 DNA sequence: TGTGCCAGCAGTTTATCGGGCCAGTCTGGTACGCAGTATTTT. Translated, it gives CASSLSGQSGTQYF.

J is TRBJ2-7 and V is TRBV6-6; 8 bases agree with TRBD1. Germline V gene sequence: CDR1 MNHNY, CDR2 SVGAGI (reference sequence). The length of the CDR3 is 18 residues. V dropped 5 bases and J dropped 1; count of bases not matched to a gene: 16. CDR3 in DNA: TGTGCCAGCAGTCCCGGACAGGGCAGGGGCGCGAGGTCCTACGAGCAGTACTTC. It encodes CASSPGQGRGARSYEQYF.

CDR3 sequence reads: CASTFGGDYNEQFF. CDR3 nucleotide sequence: TGTGCCAGTACCTTCGGGGGAGACTACAATGAGCAGTTCTTC. The V gene is TRBV6-5, the J gene TRBJ2-1; D is perhaps TRBD2 (6 bases). This CDR3 has 14 amino acids. Germline CDR1 MNHEY, CDR2 SVGAGI. V lost 9 bases, J lost 3 bases, and 15 bases lay in between.